Each of the 29 T cell receptor beta chains below was sequenced from the same sample in a study of TIL therapy for anti-PD-1-resistant metastatic lung cancer. The immunoSEQ assay was v3. The table came from immunoSEQ multiplex PCR; TCRdb's copy has only in-frame clones and leaves some out. The sample shows 50,000 to 65,000 clones, about 69% of them seen only once. The time point denotes: pre-treatment sample, taken before nivolumab and TIL therapy. Sequenced here: blood, sampled at baseline. These receptor sequences come from a person between 25 and 80 years old with non-small cell lung cancer.

This rearrangement joins TRBV19 to TRBJ2-1; D gene unclear. V was clipped by 0 bases and J by 5 bases, with 5 bases between them. The CDR3 has 13 amino acids. Germline V gene sequence: CDR1 LNHDA, CDR2 SQIVND (reference sequence). In nucleotides, the CDR3 is TGTGCCAGTAGTATAGACCAGCACAATGAGCAGTTCTTC. Its protein product is CASSIDQHNEQFF.

J is TRBJ1-5 and V is TRBV7-8; 9 nucleotides align to TRBD1. Per germline, CDR1 SGHVS and CDR2 FQNEAQ. J lost 5 bases, V lost 4 bases, and 9 bases had no gene match. CDR3 length equals 16 residues. This chain's CDR3 is CASSSGARQGDQPQHF. In DNA form, the CDR3 reads TGTGCCAGCAGCTCTGGGGCGCGACAGGGGGATCAGCCCCAGCATTTT.

J is TRBJ2-1 and V is TRBV6-1; TRBD2 matches at 8 bases. The CDR3 sequence is 15 residues long. Germline trimming cut 2 bases from V and 10 bases from J; bases unmatched to any gene: 10. Germline lookup yields CDR1 MNHNS and CDR2 SASEGT. The CDR3 protein is CASSEPGLGAGEQFF. CDR3 nucleotides: TGTGCCAGCAGTGAACCGGGACTAGGGGCGGGAGAGCAGTTCTTC.

The CDR3 loop is CASSIEENSNQPQHF. The CDR3 DNA reads TGTGCCAGTAGTATAGAGGAGAATAGCAATCAGCCCCAGCATTTT. The V gene is TRBV19, the J gene TRBJ1-5; D unresolved. Germline values: CDR1 LNHDA, CDR2 SQIVND (reference sequence). The length of the CDR3 is 15 residues. V was clipped by 0 bases and J by 0 bases, with 6 bases between them.

The rearrangement joins TRBV10-1 to TRBJ2-3; no clear D gene. Trimming stripped 4 bases from V and 1 base from J, with 15 bases between. CDR1 and CDR2 (germline): WNHNN, SYGVQD (reference sequence). The CDR3 consists of 16 residues. CDR3 sequence: CASSGLKGYGTDTQYF. The CDR3 DNA reads TGCGCCAGCAGTGGCCTCAAGGGTTACGGCACAGATACGCAGTATTTT.

This clone appeared a few times. This chain connects TRBV30 to TRBJ1-1; 7 bases fit TRBD1. V dropped 4 bases and J dropped 1; count of bases not matched to a gene: 9. The CDR3 length is 15 residues. CDR1 GTSNPN and CDR2 SVGIG come from the germline V gene (reference sequence). The CDR3 reads CAWTEKGTANTEAFF. DNA of the CDR3: TGTGCCTGGACGGAGAAGGGGACAGCGAACACTGAAGCTTTCTTT.

V and J are TRBV19 and TRBJ1-5; no reliable D call. Germline V CDR1 and CDR2: LNHDA, SQIVND (reference sequence). With 3 bases removed from V and 3 bases from J, the gap between germline ends came to 9 bases. The CDR3 loop spans 14 amino acids. The CDR3 sequence is CASSMPQNNQPQHF. The CDR3 DNA follows: TGTGCCAGTAGTATGCCACAGAACAATCAGCCCCAGCATTTT.

The gene calls are TRBV6-5 and TRBJ2-1; D gene uncertain. Germline-derived CDR1 and CDR2 are MNHEY and SVGAGI. V lost 1 base and J lost 5, with 15 bases in between. CDR3 size: 16 residues. The CDR3 DNA reads TGTGCCAGCAGTTACTACGGAGAAAAACAGAACAATGAGCAGTTCTTC. Amino acids: CASSYYGEKQNNEQFF.

The V and J genes are TRBV19 and TRBJ1-4, with 10 nucleotides matching TRBD1. The CDR3 is made up of 12 amino acids. The germline V gene encodes CDR1 LNHDA and CDR2 SQIVND (reference sequence). J gave up 8 bases and V 9 bases, and 3 bases lay outside the gene matches. Here the CDR3 DNA reads TGTGCCAGCCGGGACAGGGGCGAAAAACTGTTTTTT. Its protein product is CASRDRGEKLFF.

The rearrangement joins TRBV19 to TRBJ1-1; 7 bases match TRBD1. The J segment lost 1 base and the V segment lost 5 bases, leaving 13 bases of the junction unmatched. Germline CDR1 reads LNHDA; CDR2 reads SQIVND (reference sequence). The CDR3 is 17 amino acids. This CDR3 reads CASSPKAKGAPNTEAFF. In nucleotides, the CDR3 is TGTGCCAGTAGTCCCAAGGCAAAGGGGGCCCCGAACACTGAAGCTTTCTTT.

This chain uses TRBV5-4 with TRBJ2-6, with 7 bases fitting TRBD2. Germline CDR1 reads SGHNT; CDR2 reads YYREEE (reference sequence). V lost 0 bases to trimming and J lost 10 bases; unmatched junction nucleotides: 4. The CDR3 contains 14 residues. The chain's CDR3 is CASSLEGLENVLTF. CDR3 nucleotide sequence: TGTGCCAGCAGCTTGGAAGGACTAGAGAACGTCCTGACTTTC.

V and J are TRBV27 and TRBJ1-1; 7 bases line up with TRBD1. The CDR3 extends over 16 amino acids. With V trimmed by 4 bases and J by 0 bases, 8 bases remained unmatched. Germline-derived CDR1 and CDR2 are MNHEY and SMNVEV (reference sequence). The CDR3 here is CASSSRQGGMNTEAFF. Here the CDR3 DNA reads TGTGCCAGCAGTTCACGACAGGGCGGTATGAACACTGAAGCTTTCTTT.

This chain uses TRBV7-6 with TRBJ2-3; the match to TRBD1 covers 9 bases. Germline V gene sequence: CDR1 SGHVS, CDR2 FNYEAQ. This CDR3 region has 20 residues. Trimming removed 5 bases from V and 6 bases from J; junction bases left unmatched: 24. The CDR3 nucleotides read TGTGCCAGCAGCACCTCCGGGACAGGGTATCCAGGGGGCCGAGGGGATACGCAGTATTTT. Amino acids: CASSTSGTGYPGGRGDTQYF.

The rearrangement joins TRBV30 to TRBJ2-7; D gene ambiguous. This CDR3 contains 16 residues. Germline loops: CDR1 GTSNPN, CDR2 SVGIG (reference sequence). V lost 5 bases and J 0 bases, leaving 20 bases between the germline ends. In DNA, the CDR3 is TGTGCCTGGCGATTTAAAGGTTCCTCCGGCTCCTACGAGCAGTACTTC. Protein sequence: CAWRFKGSSGSYEQYF.

The V call is TRBV6-4, the J call TRBJ2-3; D perhaps matches TRBD2 (6 bases). The CDR3 spans 14 residues. Trimming pared 10 bases from V and 4 bases from J, leaving 18 bases between. Germline CDR1 reads MRHNA; CDR2 reads SNTAGT. The CDR3 DNA is TGTGCCACTAGGAGGGGAGCTAGCCCAGATACGCAGTATTTT. It codes for CATRRGASPDTQYF.

The rearrangement joins TRBV5-1 to TRBJ2-3; TRBD2 matches 9 bases. V shed 3 bases and J 3 bases; nucleotides not matched to a gene: 11. Germline CDR1 SGHRS, CDR2 YFSETQ. CDR3 size: 17 residues. CDR3 loop: CASSSERLADTTDTQYF. The CDR3, as DNA: TGCGCCAGCAGCTCGGAACGACTAGCGGATACAACAGATACGCAGTATTTT.

The gene calls are TRBV6-1 and TRBJ2-7; 7 nucleotides align to TRBD1. V shed 7 bases and J 3 bases; nucleotides not matched to a gene: 6. The CDR3 has 13 residues. Per germline, CDR1 MNHNS and CDR2 SASEGT. The CDR3 nucleotides are TGTGCCAGCAACCCGACAGGGATCTACGAGCAGTACTTC. This encodes CASNPTGIYEQYF.

The CDR3 DNA sequence: TGTGCCAGCAGCTTAAGGGCAGGGACAGAGACCCAGTACTTC. This sequence encodes CASSLRAGTETQYF. The chain carries TRBV7-3 and TRBJ2-5, with D perhaps assigned TRBD1 or TRBD2 (5 bases each). V lost 1 base and J lost 4, with 10 bases in between. The CDR3 length is 14 residues. Looked up from germline, CDR1 is SGHTA and CDR2 is FQGTGA.

Note on this clone: One junction end does not reproduce the germline sequence, and a read error may be involved. The chain recombines TRBV29-1 with TRBJ2-1; D perhaps matches TRBD2 (5 bases). The CDR3 is made up of 14 amino acids. The germline V gene encodes CDR1 SQVTM and CDR2 ANQGSEA. The DNA of the CDR3 is TGCAGCATTGATTCCCCGGGGTTGCGCAATGAGCAGTTCTTC. This encodes CSIDSPGLRNEQFF.

The chain couples TRBV6-5 to TRBJ1-6, with a tentative D call TRBD1 (6 bases). The CDR3 runs to 13 residues. With 2 bases removed from V and 10 bases from J, the gap between germline ends came to 9 bases. CDR1 is MNHEY and CDR2 is SVGAGI in the germline V gene. CDR3 nucleotides: TGTGCCAGCAGTTACAGGGGGGGATCACCCCTCCACTTT. This translates into CASSYRGGSPLHF.

J is TRBJ2-3 and V is TRBV7-9; 10 bases fit TRBD2. This CDR3 is built from 15 residues. J was trimmed by 6 bases and V by 3 bases; bases with no gene match: 6. Germline CDR1 SEHNR, CDR2 FQNEAQ (reference sequence). CDR3 region: CASSFGLTSGDTQYF. In DNA form, the CDR3 reads TGTGCCAGCAGCTTTGGCTTGACTAGCGGGGATACGCAGTATTTT. The whole variable domain, remainder taken from reference TRBV7-9 and TRBJ2-3, is DTGVSQNPRHKITKRGQNVTFRCDPISEHNRLYWYRQTLGQGPEFLTYFQNEAQLEKSRLLSDRFSAERPKGSFSTLEIQRTEQGDSAMYLCASSFGLTSGDTQYFGPGTRLTVL.

The chain links TRBV2 to TRBJ2-1, with D uncertain. CDR1 is SNHLY, CDR2 FYNNEI, per germline. V lost 7 bases and J lost 1, with 17 bases in between. CDR3 size: 16 residues. The CDR3 loop reads CASMAQPDLSYNEQFF. As DNA, the CDR3 is TGTGCCAGCATGGCGCAGCCCGACTTATCCTACAATGAGCAGTTCTTC.

The chain has TRBV27 and TRBJ2-5, with D unresolved. The CDR3 has 13 residues. Germline loops: CDR1 MNHEY, CDR2 SMNVEV (reference sequence). V was clipped by 5 bases and J by 5 bases, with 12 bases between them. CDR3 nucleotides: TGTGCCAGCAGTCTAATTCAAGCGGAGACCCAGTACTTC. Amino acids: CASSLIQAETQYF.

V is TRBV7-9 and J is TRBJ1-4; perhaps TRBD1 as D (5 bases). CDR1 is SEHNR and CDR2 is FQNEAQ in the germline V gene (reference sequence). The V and J ends lost 5 bases and 1 base respectively, with 14 bases between them. The CDR3 has 16 amino acids. CDR3 loop: CASSPGMERTNEKLFF. The CDR3 DNA is TGTGCCAGCAGCCCAGGGATGGAACGAACTAATGAAAAACTGTTTTTT.

CDR3 coding DNA: TGTGCCACTACCAAGGGGGCGGGGGCCTCCTACAATGAGCAGTTCTTC. Translating gives CATTKGAGASYNEQFF. This chain uses TRBV28 with TRBJ2-1, with D possibly called TRBD1 or TRBD2 (7 bases each). The CDR3 spans 16 residues. Per germline, CDR1 MDHEN and CDR2 SYDVKM. V lost 10 bases, J lost 0 bases, and 19 bases lay in between.

The chain has TRBV5-4 and TRBJ2-7; D ambiguous. Trimming pared 0 bases from V and 1 base from J, leaving 8 bases between. CDR3 length: 14 amino acids. Germline lookup yields CDR1 SGHNT and CDR2 YYREEE (reference sequence). CDR3 sequence (DNA): TGTGCCAGCAGCTTGGACCAATATTCCTACGAGCAGTACTTC. It yields the protein CASSLDQYSYEQYF.

The rearrangement links TRBV7-8 to TRBJ2-3, with TRBD1 as a possible D gene (6 bases). The germline V gene encodes CDR1 SGHVS and CDR2 FQNEAQ. V lost 7 bases, J lost 0 bases, and 11 bases lay in between. This CDR3 spans 14 amino acids. The CDR3 coding sequence is TGTGCCAGCAACTACAGGGCTAGCACAGATACGCAGTATTTT. It encodes CASNYRASTDTQYF.

This clone was recorded only once. CDR3 bases: TGTGCCACCACTTCTTTAGAGGGACGAGCCAGCAATCAGCCCCAGCATTTT. Protein sequence: CATTSLEGRASNQPQHF. The V gene is TRBV15, the J gene TRBJ1-5, with D perhaps TRBD1 (5 bases). This CDR3 is built from 17 residues. The V gene lost 7 bases and the J gene lost 1 base, with 20 bases spanning the gap. Germline values: CDR1 LNHNV, CDR2 YYDKDF (reference sequence).

The V gene is TRBV5-4, the J gene TRBJ2-3; 8 bases agree with TRBD2. Germline CDR1 SGHNT, CDR2 YYREEE (reference sequence). The CDR3 consists of 17 residues. Trimming cost V 4 bases and J 2 bases; bases outside gene matches: 12. CDR3 coding DNA: TGTGCCAGCAGCCTCCGCACTAGCGGCACCGTCACAGATACGCAGTATTTT. It specifies CASSLRTSGTVTDTQYF.